This T cell receptor beta chain was identified during a study of shared clonotypes between healthy human individuals. This CDR3 comprises 16 residues. Germline V lookup: CDR1 MNHEY, CDR2 SMNVEV (reference sequence). V was pared by 8 bases and J by 2 bases, with 13 bases of the junction left unmatched. Several immunoSEQ plates received, in even portions, the genomic DNA of each subset. Per sorted-subset replicate PCR, input was approximately 0.2 ug DNA, representing 30,000 to 35,000 T cell genomes. Only in-frame clones appear in the TCRdb table, and some are missing; sequencing was by immunoSEQ multiplex PCR. Of about 2.2 million clones in the sample, more than 85% are singletons; the top ten hold roughly 1.8%. In the naive CD8 group, cells lacked CD45RO and were positively selected for CCR7, so terminally differentiated effector memory CD45RA+ cells were left out.

The sequenced sample consisted of naive CD8+ T cells from PBMCs. This sequence joins TRBV27 and TRBJ2-7, with 9 bases matching TRBD2. The source of this sequence is a man younger than 35 in good health. Some clones in this sample may be carry-over from other donors' samples. CDR3 amino acids: CASGLIPGLAPYEQYF. CDR3 nucleotides: TGTGCCAGCGGACTCATCCCGGGACTAGCCCCCTACGAGCAGTACTTC.